The present T cell receptor (beta chain) was sequenced within a study of regulatory T cells in long-lasting Graves disease. Across the whole study: Patients newly diagnosed with Graves' had been on antithyroid drugs for under 3 months. Regarding the study as a whole: Graves' patients with persistent disease showed TCR diversity lower than patients newly diagnosed.

Through Arm-PCR of CDR3 regions and iRepertoire HTBI primers, TCR beta libraries were built. In TCRdb, the multiplex PCR reads were re-called with MiXCR into one record per CDR3 protein. The data contain 350,000 to 500,000 distinct CDR3 sequences, around 15% of them singletons. Indicated time point: newly diagnosed GD, antithyroid drugs for less than 3 months. PBMC RNA served as the TCR library source. Comment on this clonotype: Its antigen remains unidentified.

CDR3 length: 20 residues. Germline V gene data show CDR1 as ENHRY and CDR2 as SYGVKD. J gave up 0 bases and V 4 bases, and 7 bases lay outside the gene matches. These data are also associated with another study on T cells in Graves' hyperthyroidism and ophthalmopathy. This second report adds: The TCR CDR3 was amplified in a first-round RT-PCR using the HTBI primer set.

The chain uses TRBV10-3 and TRBJ2-6; TRBD2 matches at 15 bases. The source material was peripheral blood mononuclear cells (PBMCs), sampled at new diagnosis, from a patient treated with antithyroid drugs. The origin of this receptor is a woman in her twenties or thirties with Graves disease. In nucleotides, the CDR3 is TGTGCCATCAGTGCGGGGACTAGCGGGAGGAGTCCCTCTGGGGCCAACGTCCTGACTTTC. Its translation: CAISAGTSGRSPSGANVLTF.